What follows are 20 T cell receptor beta chains derived from one specimen sequenced in a study of cytomegalovirus exposure and HLA in healthy donors. 60 Vbeta and 13 Jbeta primers were used in PCR. The repertoire was sequenced with immunoSEQ multiplex PCR; TCRdb's copy has only in-frame clones and lacks some. The table lists 140,000 or so clones, roughly 85% of them singletons. Specimen: PBMCs. The receptor set was obtained from a male donor in good health and CMV-seronegative.

The rearrangement joins TRBV20-1 to TRBJ2-5; weak D call: TRBD1 (6 bases). The CDR3 has 11 amino acids. CDR1 is DFQATT and CDR2 is SNEGSKA in the germline V gene (reference sequence). Trimming took 6 bases from V and 4 from J, leaving 9 bases between them. CDR3 coding DNA: TGCAGTGCCCGAGGGGGAGAGACCCAGTACTTC. It specifies CSARGGETQYF.

The chain joins TRBV7-8 to TRBJ2-7; 13 bases fit TRBD2. Trimming cost V 6 bases and J 3 bases; bases outside gene matches: 8. The CDR3 runs 16 residues. CDR1 and CDR2 (germline): SGHVS, FQNEAQ. The CDR3 coding sequence is TGTGCCAGCAGAAGGACTAGCGGGGGAGGGGACTACGAGCAGTACTTC. Encoded protein: CASRRTSGGGDYEQYF.

V and J are TRBV6-5 and TRBJ2-2; D is perhaps TRBD1 (7 bases). Germline CDR1 reads MNHEY; CDR2 reads SVGAGI. V was pared by 0 bases and J by 4 bases, with 12 bases between. This CDR3 is 16 amino acids long. The CDR3 protein is CASSYSSGGITGELFF. CDR3 in DNA: TGTGCCAGCAGTTACTCCTCAGGGGGGATCACCGGGGAGCTGTTTTTT.

The chain carries TRBV5-6 and TRBJ2-5; weak D call: TRBD2 (7 bases). The CDR3 runs to 17 residues. Germline-derived CDR1 and CDR2 are SGHDT and YYEEEE. Trimming removed 0 bases from V and 2 bases from J, with 17 bases in between. The CDR3 here is CASSLEGGIRSQETQYF. CDR3 sequence (DNA): TGTGCCAGCAGCTTGGAGGGGGGGATTCGGTCACAAGAGACCCAGTACTTC.

As DNA, the CDR3 is TGTGCCAGCAGTGATGTGACTAGCGGGGGGGCGGGTGAGACCCAGTACTTC. Its translation is CASSDVTSGGAGETQYF. The chain carries TRBV25-1 and TRBJ2-5; 14 nucleotides align to TRBD2. V shed 3 bases, J shed 5 bases, and the junction held 8 bases outside the gene matches. Germline loops: CDR1 MGHDK, CDR2 SYGVNS. The CDR3 consists of 17 residues.

In DNA form, the CDR3 reads TGTGCCAGCAGCCCTCCAATTCGACAGGAGCCCTACGAGCAGTACTTC. Translated, it gives CASSPPIRQEPYEQYF. The gene calls are TRBV7-9 and TRBJ2-7, with D possibly being TRBD1 (6 bases). The CDR3 runs 16 residues. Germline V gives CDR1 SEHNR, CDR2 FQNEAQ (reference sequence). V dropped 5 bases and J dropped 2 bases, with 19 bases sitting between them.

The chain couples TRBV4-3 to TRBJ2-2; 11 bases are a match to TRBD1. Germline CDR1 is LGHNA and CDR2 is YSLEER. The CDR3 runs 17 residues. J was trimmed by 3 bases and V by 0 bases; bases with no gene match: 3. CDR3 nucleotide sequence: TGCGCCAGCAGCCAAGATGGACAGGGGGCTTACACCGGGGAGCTGTTTTTT. This gives the protein CASSQDGQGAYTGELFF.

The rearrangement links TRBV9 to TRBJ2-1, with 7 nucleotides matching TRBD1. The V gene's germline CDR1 is SGDLS and CDR2 YYNGEE. There are 16 residues in the CDR3. With 3 bases clipped from V and 6 bases from J, the junction kept 12 bases outside the gene matches. CDR3 nucleotide sequence: TGTGCCAGCAGCGCGTACACAGGGGTTTTAGGCAATGAGCAGTTCTTC. Amino acids: CASSAYTGVLGNEQFF.

This clone was seen a few times. V usage is TRBV15 and J usage is TRBJ1-4; 7 bases fit TRBD1. Germline V lookup: CDR1 LNHNV, CDR2 YYDKDF (reference sequence). This CDR3 is built from 16 residues. V was pared by 5 bases and J by 0 bases, with 6 bases of the junction left unmatched. The CDR3 DNA follows: TGTGCCACCAGCGGAAGGGACAGTTCAACTAATGAAAAACTGTTTTTT. It is translated as CATSGRDSSTNEKLFF.

The chain uses TRBV5-1 and TRBJ1-2; TRBD1 might be the D (5 bases). The CDR3 covers 12 residues. CDR1 SGHRS and CDR2 YFSETQ come from the germline V gene. V was shortened by 5 bases and J by 4 bases, with 9 bases between the two germline ends. The CDR3: CASRGVGYGYTF. In DNA, the CDR3 is TGCGCCAGCAGAGGGGTAGGCTATGGCTACACCTTC.

The chain couples TRBV2 to TRBJ2-2; 10 bases map to TRBD1. This CDR3 region has 15 residues. The V gene end was trimmed by 3 bases and the J gene end by 8 bases; junction bases not matched to a gene: 6. Germline V CDR1 and CDR2: SNHLY, FYNNEI. CDR3 DNA: TGTGCCAGCAGTGACCAGACAGGGGGCGGAGGGGAGCTGTTTTTT. Its translation is CASSDQTGGGGELFF.

In DNA form, the CDR3 reads TGTGCCAGCAGTCAAATCTTGACAGGGGTCTATGGCTACACCTTC. Translating it yields CASSQILTGVYGYTF. The rearrangement joins TRBV6-6 to TRBJ1-2; 8 nucleotides agree with TRBD1. This CDR3 has 15 amino acids. The V segment lost 5 bases and the J segment 4 bases; nucleotides outside the gene matches: 9. Germline V gene lookup returns CDR1 MNHNY and CDR2 SVGAGI (reference sequence).

This clone was seen just once. The rearrangement links TRBV20-1 to TRBJ2-1; D is perhaps TRBD2 (6 bases). Trimming took 4 bases from V and 7 from J, leaving 8 bases between them. The CDR3 contains 11 residues. In germline, CDR1 is DFQATT, CDR2 SNEGSKA (reference sequence). CDR3 sequence reads: CSATRGNEQFF. In nucleotides, the CDR3 is TGCAGTGCTACCCGGGGGAATGAGCAGTTCTTC.

The chain links TRBV11-2 to TRBJ2-1, with D possibly being TRBD2 (5 bases). Germline V gene lookup returns CDR1 SGHAT and CDR2 FQNNGV. This CDR3 is 17 amino acids long. V lost 0 bases to trimming and J lost 2 bases, with 14 bases between them. The CDR3 loop is CASSLDRTRATYNEQFF. The CDR3 DNA is TGTGCCAGCAGCTTAGATCGGACTCGAGCGACCTACAATGAGCAGTTCTTC.

The V gene is TRBV27, the J gene TRBJ2-3; no reliable D call. The V gene lost 6 bases and the J gene lost 0 bases, with 7 bases spanning the gap. Germline values: CDR1 MNHEY, CDR2 SMNVEV (reference sequence). The CDR3 is made up of 13 amino acids. This CDR3 reads CASRLTSTDTQYF. The CDR3, as DNA: TGTGCCAGCAGGCTCACTAGCACAGATACGCAGTATTTT.

The V call is TRBV7-2, the J call TRBJ1-5; 8 bases fit TRBD1. The germline gives CDR1 SGHTA, CDR2 FQGNSA. This CDR3 spans 13 amino acids. The V and J ends lost 4 bases and 12 bases, in that order; junction bases with no gene match: 8. The DNA for the CDR3 is TGTGCCAGCAGCTCCCAGGGGGCAGGGGTCCAGCATTTT. Amino acid sequence: CASSSQGAGVQHF.

The J gene is TRBJ1-1, the V gene TRBV11-2; possibly TRBD1 for D (5 bases). Looked up from germline, CDR1 is SGHAT and CDR2 is FQNNGV. Trimming stripped 7 bases from V and 7 bases from J, with 16 bases between. There are 13 residues in the CDR3. CDR3 sequence (DNA): TGTGCCAGCACCCACCGGAGGGGCCATGAAGCTTTCTTT. It specifies CASTHRRGHEAFF.

This clone was picked up one time. The identical CDR3 is also encoded by other nucleotide sequences in the sample. J is TRBJ2-1 and V is TRBV27; TRBD2 agrees at 12 bases. The CDR3 covers 15 residues. The junction had 3 bases not matched to a gene; V was cut back by 5 bases and J by 4 bases. Looked up from germline, CDR1 is MNHEY and CDR2 is SMNVEV (reference sequence). The CDR3 DNA reads as TGTGCCAGCAGTCCCGGGACTAGCGGGTACAATGAGCAGTTCTTC. It encodes CASSPGTSGYNEQFF.

The chain joins TRBV5-1 to TRBJ2-1; 10 bases align to TRBD2. The length of the CDR3 is 16 residues. Germline lookup yields CDR1 SGHRS and CDR2 YFSETQ. The J segment lost 5 bases and the V segment lost 2 bases, leaving 7 bases of the junction unmatched. CDR3 sequence reads: CASSFSSGSKDNEQFF. CDR3 sequence (DNA): TGCGCCAGCAGCTTCTCTAGCGGGAGTAAAGACAATGAGCAGTTCTTC.

The chain joins TRBV11-3 to TRBJ2-7; 9 bases align to TRBD1. Per the germline V gene, CDR1 is SGHNT and CDR2 is YENEEA. The CDR3 totals 12 residues. The V segment lost 6 bases and the J segment 5 bases; nucleotides outside the gene matches: 2. CDR3 sequence: CASRGTGNEQYF. CDR3 bases: TGTGCCAGCAGGGGGACAGGGAACGAGCAGTACTTC.